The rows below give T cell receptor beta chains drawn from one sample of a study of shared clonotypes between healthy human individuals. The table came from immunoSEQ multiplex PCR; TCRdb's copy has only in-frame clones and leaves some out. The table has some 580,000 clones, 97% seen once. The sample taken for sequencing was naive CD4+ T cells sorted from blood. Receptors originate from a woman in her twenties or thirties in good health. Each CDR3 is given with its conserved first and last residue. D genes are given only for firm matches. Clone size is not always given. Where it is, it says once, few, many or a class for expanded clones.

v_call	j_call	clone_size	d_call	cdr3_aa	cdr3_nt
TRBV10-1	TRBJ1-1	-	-	CASKVTLGTEAFF	TGCGCCAGCAAGGTTACATTGGGCACTGAAGCTTTCTTT
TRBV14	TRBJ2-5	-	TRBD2	CASSRKGGRETQYF	TGTGCCAGCAGCCGGAAGGGAGGGCGAGAGACCCAGTACTTC
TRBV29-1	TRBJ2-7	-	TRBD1	CSVDASGGLYF	TGCAGCGTTGATGCATCAGGGGGTCTGTACTTC
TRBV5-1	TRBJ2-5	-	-	CASSFTAQETQYF	TGCGCCAGCAGCTTCACAGCCCAAGAGACCCAGTACTTC
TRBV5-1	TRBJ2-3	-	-	CASSLAWGSGPTDTQYF	TGCGCCAGCAGCCTTGCTTGGGGGTCTGGGCCCACAGATACGCAGTATTTT
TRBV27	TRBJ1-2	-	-	CASSLRGDGYTF	TGTGCCAGCAGTTTAAGAGGGGATGGCTACACCTTC
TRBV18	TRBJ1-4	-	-	CASSPLTAQNEKLFF	TGTGCCAGCTCACCACTGACAGCACAAAATGAAAAACTGTTTTTT
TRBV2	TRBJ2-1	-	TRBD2	CASREAGGSFDEQFF	TGTGCCAGCAGGGAAGCGGGAGGTTCCTTCGATGAGCAGTTCTTC
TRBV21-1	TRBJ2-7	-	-	CASSKAQIAYEQYF	TGTGCCAGCAGCAAAGCACAGATAGCCTACGAGCAGTACTTC
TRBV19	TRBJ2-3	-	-	CASSIEGQGADTQYF	TGTGCCAGTAGTATAGAAGGGCAGGGCGCAGATACGCAGTATTTT
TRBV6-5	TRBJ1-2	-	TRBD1	CASSSPGQGVGYTF	TGTGCCAGCAGTTCCCCGGGACAGGGAGTAGGCTACACCTTC
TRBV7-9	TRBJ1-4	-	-	CASSSASEKLFF	TGTGCCAGCAGCTCTGCTAGTGAAAAACTGTTTTTT
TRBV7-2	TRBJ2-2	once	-	CASSFAGYTGELFF	TGTGCCAGCAGCTTTGCAGGGTACACCGGGGAGCTGTTTTTT
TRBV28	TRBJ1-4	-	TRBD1	CASRSDRGNQEKLFF	TGTGCCAGCAGATCCGACAGGGGTAATCAGGAAAAACTGTTTTTT
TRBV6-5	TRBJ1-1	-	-	CASSYTMDRNTEAFF	TGTGCCAGCAGTTACACAATGGACCGGAACACTGAAGCTTTCTTT
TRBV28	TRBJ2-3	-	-	CASSPPGLTDTQYF	TGTGCCAGCAGCCCTCCCGGACTCACAGATACGCAGTATTTT
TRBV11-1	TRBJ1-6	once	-	CASSSRRKTYSPLHF	TGTGCCAGCAGCTCCCGACGGAAGACCTATTCACCCCTCCACTTT
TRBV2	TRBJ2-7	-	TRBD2	CASRAGTRFYEQYF	TGTGCCAGCAGAGCCGGGACTAGATTCTACGAGCAGTACTTC
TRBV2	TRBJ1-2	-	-	CASSEFPPKKGYFYGYTF	TGTGCCAGCAGTGAATTTCCGCCCAAAAAGGGATACTTCTATGGCTACACCTTC
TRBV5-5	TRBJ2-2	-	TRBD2	CASSFTSGTGELFF	TGTGCCAGCAGCTTCACTAGCGGGACCGGGGAGCTGTTTTTT
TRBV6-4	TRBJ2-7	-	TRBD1	CASRQQGADSYEQYF	TGTGCCAGCAGACAGCAGGGGGCGGACTCCTACGAGCAGTACTTC
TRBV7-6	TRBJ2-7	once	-	CASSGGIPGEQYF	TGTGCCAGCAGCGGAGGGATCCCAGGGGAGCAGTACTTC
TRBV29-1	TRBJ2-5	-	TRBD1	CSGGQGGETQYF	TGCAGCGGGGGACAGGGTGGAGAGACCCAGTACTTC
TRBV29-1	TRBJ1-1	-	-	CSVERLGTEAFF	TGCAGCGTTGAACGTTTGGGCACTGAAGCTTTCTTT
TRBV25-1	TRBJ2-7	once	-	CASSEFGTYEQYF	TGTGCCAGCAGTGAATTTGGGACCTACGAGCAGTACTTC
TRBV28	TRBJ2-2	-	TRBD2	CAIGLAGVRELFF	TGTGCCATCGGGCTAGCGGGAGTCAGGGAGCTGTTTTTT
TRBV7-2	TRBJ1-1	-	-	CASSRNSAGGWTEAFF	TGTGCCAGCAGCCGCAACTCGGCCGGAGGGTGGACTGAAGCTTTCTTT
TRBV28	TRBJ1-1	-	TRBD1	CASMSPSRGRFDTEAFF	TGTGCCAGCATGAGCCCGAGCAGGGGGCGGTTTGACACTGAAGCTTTCTTT
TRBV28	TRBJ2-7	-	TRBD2	CASKMSGRSSYEQYF	TGTGCCAGCAAAATGAGCGGGAGGTCCTCCTACGAGCAGTACTTC
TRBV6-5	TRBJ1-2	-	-	CASSSTVRDNYGYTF	TGTGCCAGCAGCTCCACGGTGAGGGACAACTATGGCTACACCTTC
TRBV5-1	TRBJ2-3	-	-	CASSNLGQGTDTQYF	TGCGCCAGCAGCAACCTGGGACAAGGGACAGATACGCAGTATTTT
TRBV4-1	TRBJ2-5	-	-	CASSQVILQETQYF	TGCGCCAGCAGCCAAGTTATACTACAAGAGACCCAGTACTTC
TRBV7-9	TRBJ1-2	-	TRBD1	CASSFHHRGDYYGYTF	TGTGCCAGCAGCTTTCATCACAGGGGGGACTACTATGGCTACACCTTC
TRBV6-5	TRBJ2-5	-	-	CASSYSYANKETQYF	TGTGCCAGCAGTTACTCCTATGCGAATAAAGAGACCCAGTACTTC
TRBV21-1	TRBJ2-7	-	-	CASSAPGRHYEQYF	TGTGCCAGCAGTGCTCCGGGACGGCACTACGAGCAGTACTTC
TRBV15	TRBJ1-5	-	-	CATSTPNRQPQHF	TGTGCCACCAGCACCCCGAACCGTCAGCCCCAGCATTTT
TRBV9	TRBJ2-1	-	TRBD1	CASSAGTGGPYEQFF	TGTGCCAGCAGCGCCGGGACAGGGGGTCCCTATGAGCAGTTCTTC
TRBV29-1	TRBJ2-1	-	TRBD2	CSVGRGTGLAGGNQFF	TGCAGCGTTGGTAGGGGCACGGGACTAGCGGGAGGTAACCAGTTCTTC
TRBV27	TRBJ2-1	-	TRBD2	CASSFRRTSGQDEQFF	TGTGCCAGCAGTTTCCGAAGGACTAGCGGGCAGGATGAGCAGTTCTTC
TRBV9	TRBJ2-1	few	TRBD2	CASSVLTSEYNEQFF	TGTGCCAGCAGCGTATTGACTAGCGAATACAATGAGCAGTTCTTC
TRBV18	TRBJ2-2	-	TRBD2	CASRNTLAESTGELFF	TGTGCCAGCAGAAATACCCTAGCGGAGAGCACCGGGGAGCTGTTTTTT
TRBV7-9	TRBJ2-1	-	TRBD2	CASSRKREGLDEQFF	TGTGCCAGCAGCCGAAAGCGGGAGGGCCTCGATGAGCAGTTCTTC
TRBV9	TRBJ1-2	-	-	CASAETANYGYTF	TGTGCCAGCGCGGAGACAGCTAACTATGGCTACACCTTC
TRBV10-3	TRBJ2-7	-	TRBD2	CAISTRLAGSAYEQYF	TGTGCCATCAGCACACGACTAGCCGGTAGCGCGTACGAGCAGTACTTC
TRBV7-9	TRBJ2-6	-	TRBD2	CASSTTRGAAGANVLTF	TGTGCCAGCAGTACTACGCGGGGGGCGGCTGGGGCCAACGTCCTGACTTTC
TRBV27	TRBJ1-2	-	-	CASSLLAESPYGYTF	TGTGCCAGCAGTTTATTGGCCGAATCTCCCTATGGCTACACCTTC
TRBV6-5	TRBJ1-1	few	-	CASSYSMRGGTEAFF	TGTGCCAGCAGTTACTCGATGCGGGGGGGCACTGAAGCTTTCTTT